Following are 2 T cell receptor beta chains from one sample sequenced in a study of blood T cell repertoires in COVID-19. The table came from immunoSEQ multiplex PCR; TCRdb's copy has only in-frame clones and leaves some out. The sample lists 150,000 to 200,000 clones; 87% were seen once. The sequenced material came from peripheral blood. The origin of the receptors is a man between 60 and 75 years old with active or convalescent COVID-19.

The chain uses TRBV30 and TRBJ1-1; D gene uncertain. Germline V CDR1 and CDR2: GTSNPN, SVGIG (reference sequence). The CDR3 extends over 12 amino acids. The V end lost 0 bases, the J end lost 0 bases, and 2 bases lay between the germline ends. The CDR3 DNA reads TGTGCCTGGAGTGTCTTGAACACTGAAGCTTTCTTT. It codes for CAWSVLNTEAFF.

In nucleotides, the CDR3 is TGTGCCAGCAGTACAGGGGGCTGGCTATCCAACGAGCAGTACTTC. It codes for CASSTGGWLSNEQYF. The chain is built from TRBV6-5 and TRBJ2-7; 9 positions agree with TRBD1. The CDR3 runs 15 residues. V gave up 5 bases and J gave up 5 bases; unmatched junction bases: 10. Germline V gene data show CDR1 as MNHEY and CDR2 as SVGAGI.